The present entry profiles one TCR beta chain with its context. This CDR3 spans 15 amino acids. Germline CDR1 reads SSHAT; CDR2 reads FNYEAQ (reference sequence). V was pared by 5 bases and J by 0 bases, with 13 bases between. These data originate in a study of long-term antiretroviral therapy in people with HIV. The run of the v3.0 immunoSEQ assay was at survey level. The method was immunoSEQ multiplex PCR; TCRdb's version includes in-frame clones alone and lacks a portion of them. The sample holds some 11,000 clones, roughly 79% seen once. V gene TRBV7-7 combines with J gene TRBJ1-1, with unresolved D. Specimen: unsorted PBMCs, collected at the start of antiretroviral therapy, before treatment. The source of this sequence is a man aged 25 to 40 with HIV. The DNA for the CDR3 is TGTGCCAGCAGCCCGCCCGGGGTTATGAACACTGAAGCTTTCTTT. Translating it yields CASSPPGVMNTEAFF.